The present T cell receptor beta chain was sequenced within a study of CD8 T cell repertoires and HIV-1 epitope variants. The method was immunoSEQ multiplex PCR; TCRdb's version includes in-frame clones alone and lacks a portion of them. The sample shows roughly 5,900 clones, more than 60% of them seen only once. Germline values: CDR1 SGDLS, CDR2 YYNGEE. Trimming pared 3 bases from V and 4 bases from J, leaving 11 bases between. CDR3 length: 15 residues. Concerning this clone itself: No antigen is known for it.

The TCR comes from a male donor with HIV. The material sequenced was cultured CD8+ T cells derived from PBMCs. V gene TRBV9 combines with J gene TRBJ2-6; D might be TRBD1 (5 bases). As DNA, the CDR3 is TGTGCCAGCAGCGCGTCAGGGTGGGGGGCCAACGTCCTGACTTTC. It is translated as CASSASGWGANVLTF.